This T cell receptor beta chain emerged from a study of early T cells in non-severe SARS-CoV-2 infection (dated by TCRdb to the early 2020s). With respect to the entire study: TCR sequencing used bulk RNA from unsorted whole blood, so alpha and beta chains could not be paired. General findings and caveats noted by the study authors: Matching against VDJdb was skewed toward anti-spike CD8 responses, likely underestimated virus-specific expansions, and missed private and CD4 specificities.

This clonotype was counted ten times or more. There is no known antigen for this receptor. It has no much larger one-base neighbor in the sample; base qualities were not kept. Receptor libraries were prepared by 5' RACE. Sequencing took place on a NextSeq 500. To correct for sequencing error and PCR bias, the TCR library protocol tagged individual cDNA molecules with unique molecular identifiers. Both TCR alpha and beta chains were sequenced, and tight co-correlation was observed between alpha and beta sequence abundances in each sample. Per the authors' processing: Decombinator V4 was used to annotate the V gene, J gene and CDR3 of the TCR sequences. TCRs were defined as expanded if a significant change between any two time points was detected under a Poisson model with p below 0.0001. TCR abundances were normalised to the total number of TCRs sequenced per sample and expressed as counts per million. MAIT TCRs were defined by TRAV1-2 paired with TRAJ12, TRAJ20 or TRAJ33, and iNKT TCRs by TRAV10 paired with TRAJ18. VDJdb, accessed 1 November 2021, was searched for CMV, EBV and SARS-CoV-2 annotated TCRs, excluding TCRs annotated for multiple antigens. The public reads were reprocessed in TCRdb via fastp at Q25 and MiXCR, keeping in-frame beta chains. Rows merge per CDR3 protein into single entries with the most common DNA and genes. The V and J calls, along with clone size, are taken from TCRdb and not from the paper's own processing. Within this sample are just under 60,000 distinct CDR3 sequences, with approximately 9% of them counted one time only. The ten largest clones add up to approximately 15% of the sample.

The study was a case-control design nested within a healthcare worker cohort in London, UK, with weekly nasopharyngeal swab PCR tests and blood sampling. Healthcare workers were enrolled in the week of the UK lockdown, from 23 to 31 March 2020, and were followed every week for up to roughly 15 weeks. V was cut back by 2 bases and J by 5 bases, leaving a gap of 8 bases between them. CDR1 and CDR2 were assigned from the germline V gene as SGHRS and YFSETQ. From cysteine to phenylalanine, the CDR3 is 13 amino acids long. Just CDR3 DNA is preserved here, 39 bases in frame from base 1. The sample consisted of whole blood. This chain is built from TRBV5-1 and TRBJ2-1; the D gene is possibly TRBD2, with 5 bases matching. The origin of this receptor is an adult who was a healthcare worker with PCR-confirmed SARS-CoV-2 infection or an uninfected control (not recorded which). CDR3 protein: CASSLLGNNEQFF. The DNA reads as follows: TGCGCCAGCAGCTTACTAGGAAACAATGAGCAGTTCTTC.